One TCR beta chain is described in this entry. No antigen is known for it. This sample is drawn from a study of cytotoxic CD8 clonotypes in ibrutinib-treated CLL. The study, taken as a whole, reports: Baseline clonality exceeded age-matched healthy donors and tracked circulating CD8+ T-cell counts. Stable or contracted on treatment, public clonotypes were also uncommon. Ibrutinib response saw clonality rise, and progression saw it return toward baseline.

Method: immunoSEQ multiplex PCR; TCRdb's copy keeps in-frame clones and lacks some. The sample records about 45,000 clones, around 68% being singletons. Around 2.2 micrograms of genomic DNA, which was extracted from cryopreserved PBMCs, served as the material used for the TCR beta libraries. V gave up 0 bases and J gave up 8 bases; unmatched junction bases: 9. The CDR3 runs 16 residues. Germline loops: CDR1 MNHEY, CDR2 SVGAGI. The sequenced sample was PBMCs, obtained after 12 months of ibrutinib treatment. The genes are TRBV6-5 and TRBJ2-1; 8 nucleotides align to TRBD2. The sequence derives from a human donor with chronic lymphocytic leukemia. CDR3: CASSYSPWTSSDEQFF. The CDR3 coding sequence is TGTGCCAGCAGTTACTCCCCATGGACTAGCTCGGATGAGCAGTTCTTC.